The 16 T cell receptor beta chains listed next were all sequenced from one sample in a study of blood T cell repertoires in COVID-19. TCRdb's table, derived via immunoSEQ multiplex PCR, lists solely in-frame clones and lacks some. Here the sample spans roughly 140,000 clones, roughly three quarters being singletons. Sequencing was done on a sample of peripheral blood. These TCRs come from a man in his sixties with acute or convalescent COVID-19.

The DNA of the CDR3 is TGCGCCAGCAGTGAGTCCGAGGACAGCTCCTACGAGCAGTACTTC. As protein: CASSESEDSSYEQYF. The chain joins TRBV10-1 to TRBJ2-7; weak D call: TRBD1 (6 bases). V was clipped by 0 bases and J by 0 bases, with 9 bases between them. The germline gives CDR1 WNHNN, CDR2 SYGVQD (reference sequence). The CDR3 has 15 residues.

The V and J genes are TRBV19 and TRBJ2-7; 9 nucleotides match TRBD1. This CDR3 has 15 amino acids. CDR1 LNHDA and CDR2 SQIVND come from the germline V gene (reference sequence). Germline trimming cut 6 bases from V and 2 bases from J; bases unmatched to any gene: 8. The CDR3 DNA reads TGTGCCAGTAGCTCACCGGGACAGGGAACCTACGAGCAGTACTTC. This encodes CASSSPGQGTYEQYF. The full variable domain, in which reference TRBV19 and TRBJ2-7 provide the parts outside the CDR3, is DGGITQSPKYLFRKEGQNVTLSCEQNLNHDAMYWYRQDPGQGLRLIYYSQIVNDFQKGDIAEGYSVSREKKESFPLTVTSAQKNPTAFYLCASSSPGQGTYEQYFGPGTRLTVT.

The rearrangement uses TRBV18 and TRBJ2-2; D might be TRBD2 (6 bases). The CDR3 extends over 16 amino acids. Germline lookup yields CDR1 KGHSH and CDR2 LQKENI. The ends were cut back, 3 bases at V and 3 bases at J, with 14 bases in the middle. DNA for the CDR3: TGTGCCAGCTCACCCCGGGGGACCGAAGACACCGGGGAGCTGTTTTTT. Its translation: CASSPRGTEDTGELFF. Complete variable domain (other parts from reference TRBV18 and TRBJ2-2): NAGVMQNPRHLVRRRGQEARLRCSPMKGHSHVYWYRQLPEEGLKFMVYLQKENIIDESGMPKERFSAEFPKEGPSILRIQQVVRGDSAAYFCASSPRGTEDTGELFFGEGSRLTVL.

The sample holds one count of this clone. The chain combines TRBV6-5 with TRBJ1-1; D not certain. This CDR3 spans 13 amino acids. CDR1 and CDR2 (germline): MNHEY, SVGAGI. Trimming took off 8 bases at V and 1 base at J, with 11 bases between the two ends. The DNA of the CDR3 is TGTGCCAGCCACCCGGGAGGGAACACTGAAGCTTTCTTT. Amino acid sequence: CASHPGGNTEAFF.

The chain links TRBV4-2 to TRBJ2-7, with 10 bases aligning to TRBD2. With 4 bases clipped from V and 4 bases from J, the junction kept 4 bases outside the gene matches. The CDR3 is made up of 14 amino acids. The V gene's germline CDR1 is LGHNA and CDR2 YNFKEQ. CDR3 region: CASSRGTSEYEQYF. The CDR3 bases are TGTGCCAGCAGCCGAGGGACTAGCGAATACGAGCAGTACTTC.

The chain uses TRBV18 and TRBJ1-1; D is unresolved. CDR3 size: 13 residues. V gave up 2 bases and J gave up 3 bases, with 7 bases separating them. CDR1 is KGHSH and CDR2 is LQKENI in the germline V gene. The CDR3: CASSPAGDTEAFF. The CDR3 bases are TGTGCCAGCTCACCAGCCGGGGACACTGAAGCTTTCTTT.

This chain uses TRBV4-1 with TRBJ2-7, with D tentatively TRBD1 (6 bases). Germline CDR1 and CDR2: MGHRA and YSYEKL. V lost 6 bases and J 2 bases, leaving 8 bases between the germline ends. The CDR3 totals 12 residues. CDR3 loop: CASSGGPYEQYF. CDR3 DNA sequence: TGCGCCAGCAGTGGGGGCCCCTACGAGCAGTACTTC.

The chain recombines TRBV5-1 with TRBJ2-3; 9 bases are a match to TRBD1. CDR3 length equals 15 residues. V lost 0 bases and J lost 3; bases outside the gene matches: 2. CDR1 and CDR2 (germline): SGHRS, YFSETQ. Here the CDR3 reads CASSLGGQGTDTQYF. The CDR3 coding sequence is TGCGCCAGCAGCTTGGGGGGACAGGGTACAGATACGCAGTATTTT.

The CDR3 is CASSESRGSGWEELFF. The CDR3 DNA reads as TGTGCCAGCAGTGAATCCCGGGGTAGCGGGTGGGAGGAGCTGTTTTTT. The chain combines TRBV25-1 with TRBJ2-2; TRBD2 aligns across 7 bases. The CDR3 is 16 residues long. Germline lookup yields CDR1 MGHDK and CDR2 SYGVNS. V shed 1 base, J shed 10 bases, and the junction held 12 bases outside the gene matches.

About this clone itself: A much bigger clone sits one base away, suggesting this may be a read error. J is TRBJ1-1 and V is TRBV12-3 or TRBV12-4; D unresolved. This CDR3 is built from 13 residues. Between the trimmed V and J ends, which lost 2 bases and 1 base, there was a span of 5 bases. The CDR3 protein is CASSLSGNTEAFF. For the CDR3, the DNA is TGTGCCAGCAGTTTATCAGGGAACACTGAAGCTTTCTTT.

This sequence joins TRBV10-3 and TRBJ2-3; 10 bases are a match to TRBD2. J was trimmed by 4 bases and V by 9 bases; bases with no gene match: 22. CDR3 size: 19 residues. Germline-derived CDR1 and CDR2 are ENHRY and SYGVKD. The CDR3 DNA sequence: TGTGCCATGGGGACAGACTCGTGGACTAGCGGCGAGGCGGCAGATACGCAGTATTTT. Translation: CAMGTDSWTSGEAADTQYF.

This chain links TRBV5-4 with TRBJ2-1, with 7 bases identical to TRBD1. The CDR3 covers 15 residues. Germline V gene sequence: CDR1 SGHNT, CDR2 YYREEE (reference sequence). Trimming at V came to 4 bases and at J to 2 bases, leaving 6 bases not matched to a gene. CDR3 DNA: TGTGCCAGCAGCAGACAGGGTGGCGCCTACAATGAGCAGTTCTTC. Encoded protein: CASSRQGGAYNEQFF.

The chain couples TRBV30 to TRBJ2-7, with TRBD1 matching over 9 bases. This CDR3 region has 14 residues. Unmatched junction bases numbered 7, after V lost 3 bases and J lost 4 bases. Germline CDR1 reads GTSNPN; CDR2 reads SVGIG (reference sequence). The CDR3 region is CAWRVTGGRYEQYF. CDR3 bases: TGTGCCTGGAGAGTTACAGGGGGCAGGTACGAGCAGTACTTC.

This sequence joins TRBV30 and TRBJ2-2; tentative D call: TRBD2 (5 bases). This CDR3 is 16 amino acids long. V was pared by 2 bases and J by 0 bases, with 13 bases between. Germline V lookup: CDR1 GTSNPN, CDR2 SVGIG (reference sequence). The CDR3 reads CAWSRGEAANTGELFF. In nucleotides, the CDR3 is TGTGCCTGGAGTAGAGGTGAAGCGGCGAACACCGGGGAGCTGTTTTTT.

The rearrangement links TRBV19 to TRBJ1-1, with unresolved D. Germline CDR1 reads LNHDA; CDR2 reads SQIVND (reference sequence). The CDR3 has 12 amino acids. Trimming took 3 bases from V and 7 from J, leaving 9 bases between them. The CDR3 nucleotides are TGTGCCAGTAGTATCGACTGGAGTGAAGCTTTCTTT. As protein: CASSIDWSEAFF.

As to this clone: The junction and the germline gene differ at one end; a read error may be behind it. The gene calls are TRBV5-4 and TRBJ2-7, with D tentatively TRBD2 (7 bases). The CDR3 covers 15 residues. Germline CDR1 reads SGHNT; CDR2 reads YYREEE (reference sequence). In DNA, the CDR3 is TGTGCCAGCAGTTTGGGCGGGGGCTCCTCCTACGAGCAGTACTTC. Residues: CASSLGGGSSYEQYF.